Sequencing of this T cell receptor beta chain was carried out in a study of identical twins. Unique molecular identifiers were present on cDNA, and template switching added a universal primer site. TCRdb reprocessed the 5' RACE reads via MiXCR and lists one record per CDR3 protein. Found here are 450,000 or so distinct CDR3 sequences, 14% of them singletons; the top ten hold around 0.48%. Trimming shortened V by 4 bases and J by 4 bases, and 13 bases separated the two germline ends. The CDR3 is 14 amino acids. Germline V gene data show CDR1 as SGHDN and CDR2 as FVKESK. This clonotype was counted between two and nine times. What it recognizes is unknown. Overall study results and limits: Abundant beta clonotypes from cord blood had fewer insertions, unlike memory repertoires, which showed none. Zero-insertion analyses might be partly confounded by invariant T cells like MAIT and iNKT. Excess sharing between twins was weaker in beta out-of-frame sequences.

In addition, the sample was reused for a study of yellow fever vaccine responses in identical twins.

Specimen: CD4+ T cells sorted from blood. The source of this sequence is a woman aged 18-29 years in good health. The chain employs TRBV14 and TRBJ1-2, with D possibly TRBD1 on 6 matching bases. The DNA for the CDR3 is TGTGCCAGCAGCCGACAGGATATTGTCTATGGCTACACCTTC. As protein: CASSRQDIVYGYTF.